Listed below are T cell receptor beta chains from one sample, sequenced in a study of early stage breast cancer tumors. This table comes from immunoSEQ multiplex PCR, and its TCRdb copy is limited to in-frame clones, with some not included. Among 1,500 to 2,000 clones listed, more than 75% were seen once. What was sequenced was normal breast tissue next to the tumor. All receptors derive from a person aged 70 to 85 with breast cancer. Both conserved end residues are part of each CDR3. The D gene is left open where the match is weak. Rows may omit the clone size; those that give it use once, few, many or a size class.

CDR3 protein: CSVGVGGSSYEQYF
CDR3 DNA: TGCAGCGTTGGCGTCGGGGGATCCTCCTACGAGCAGTACTTC
J gene: TRBJ2-7
D gene: .
V gene: TRBV29-1
clone size: .

CDR3 protein: CASSPGTGGLYEQYF
CDR3 DNA: TGTGCCAGCAGCCCCGGGACAGGGGGCCTGTACGAGCAGTACTTC
J gene: TRBJ2-7
D gene: TRBD1
V gene: TRBV9
clone size: .

CDR3 protein: CASSLERGNEQYF
CDR3 DNA: TGTGCCAGCAGCTTAGAACGGGGGAACGAGCAGTACTTC
J gene: TRBJ2-7
D gene: .
V gene: TRBV11-1
clone size: .

CDR3 protein: CASSLGDRKETQYF
CDR3 DNA: TGTGCCAGCAGCTTAGGGGACAGAAAAGAGACCCAGTACTTC
J gene: TRBJ2-5
D gene: TRBD1
V gene: TRBV7-2
clone size: .

CDR3 protein: CASSDGLAGPTDTQYF
CDR3 DNA: TGTGCCAGCAGTGATGGACTAGCGGGTCCAACAGATACGCAGTATTTT
J gene: TRBJ2-3
D gene: TRBD2
V gene: TRBV6-1
clone size: .

CDR3 protein: CASIRGAEDTQYF
CDR3 DNA: TGTGCCAGTATCCGGGGGGCCGAAGATACGCAGTATTTT
J gene: TRBJ2-3
D gene: .
V gene: TRBV2
clone size: .

CDR3 protein: CASSYRTGVTYEQYF
CDR3 DNA: TGCGCCAGCAGCTACCGGACAGGGGTTACCTACGAGCAGTACTTC
J gene: TRBJ2-7
D gene: TRBD1
V gene: TRBV4-1
clone size: .

CDR3 protein: CASRGGRGRRTEAFF
CDR3 DNA: TGTGCCAGCAGGGGGGGACGGGGGAGGCGGACTGAAGCTTTCTTT
J gene: TRBJ1-1
D gene: .
V gene: TRBV6-5
clone size: .

CDR3 protein: CASSLPLGGYTF
CDR3 DNA: TGTGCCAGCAGCCTGCCACTTGGTGGCTACACCTTC
J gene: TRBJ1-2
D gene: .
V gene: TRBV7-9
clone size: few

CDR3 protein: CASSLNQGGNYGYTF
CDR3 DNA: TGCGCCAGCAGCTTGAATCAGGGAGGGAACTATGGCTACACCTTC
J gene: TRBJ1-2
D gene: .
V gene: TRBV5-1
clone size: .

CDR3 protein: CASSGSDRGNTEAFF
CDR3 DNA: TGTGCCAGCAGCGGATCGGACAGGGGGAACACTGAAGCTTTCTTT
J gene: TRBJ1-1
D gene: TRBD1
V gene: TRBV9
clone size: .

CDR3 protein: CASSVGDTLYGYTF
CDR3 DNA: TGTGCCAGCAGCGTAGGTGACACCCTCTATGGCTACACCTTC
J gene: TRBJ1-2
D gene: .
V gene: TRBV9
clone size: .

CDR3 protein: CASSVRQGNSNQPQHF
CDR3 DNA: TGTGCCAGCAGTGTAAGGCAGGGCAATAGCAATCAGCCCCAGCATTTT
J gene: TRBJ1-5
D gene: .
V gene: TRBV6-1
clone size: .

CDR3 protein: CASSPQGWAGELFF
CDR3 DNA: TGTGCCAGCAGCCCCCAGGGTTGGGCCGGGGAGCTGTTTTTT
J gene: TRBJ2-2
D gene: .
V gene: TRBV14
clone size: few

CDR3 protein: CASSLADRGPNEKLFF
CDR3 DNA: TGCGCCAGCAGCTTGGCGGACAGGGGTCCTAATGAAAAACTGTTTTTT
J gene: TRBJ1-4
D gene: TRBD1
V gene: TRBV5-1
clone size: .

CDR3 protein: CASRHSGTANEKLFF
CDR3 DNA: TGTGCCAGCAGGCACTCCGGGACAGCCAATGAAAAACTGTTTTTT
J gene: TRBJ1-4
D gene: TRBD1
V gene: TRBV11-1
clone size: few

CDR3 protein: CASSVRAGGPSDTQYF
CDR3 DNA: TGTGCCAGCAGCGTACGAGCGGGGGGGCCTTCAGATACGCAGTATTTT
J gene: TRBJ2-3
D gene: TRBD2
V gene: TRBV9
clone size: .

CDR3 protein: CASSATGTGESQETQYF
CDR3 DNA: TGTGCCAGCAGCGCGACCGGGACTGGTGAATCCCAAGAGACCCAGTACTTC
J gene: TRBJ2-5
D gene: .
V gene: TRBV9
clone size: once

CDR3 protein: CASFGTGGFAADNEKLFF
CDR3 DNA: TGCGCCAGCTTCGGGACAGGGGGCTTCGCTGCCGACAATGAAAAACTGTTTTTT
J gene: TRBJ1-4
D gene: TRBD1
V gene: TRBV4-1
clone size: .

CDR3 protein: CASSATLAGLFTDTQYF
CDR3 DNA: TGTGCCAGCAGTGCCACTTTAGCGGGGCTATTCACAGATACGCAGTATTTT
J gene: TRBJ2-3
D gene: TRBD2
V gene: TRBV2
clone size: .

CDR3 protein: CASSALRYNSPLHF
CDR3 DNA: TGTGCCAGCAGCGCCCTGAGGTATAATTCACCCCTCCACTTT
J gene: TRBJ1-6
D gene: .
V gene: TRBV6-6
clone size: .

CDR3 protein: CASSSTSGVSEQYF
CDR3 DNA: TGCGCCAGCAGCTCCACTAGCGGCGTTAGCGAGCAGTACTTC
J gene: TRBJ2-7
D gene: TRBD2
V gene: TRBV5-1
clone size: .

CDR3 protein: CASTTGTYGYTF
CDR3 DNA: TGTGCCAGCACGACAGGAACCTATGGCTACACCTTC
J gene: TRBJ1-2
D gene: .
V gene: TRBV7-2
clone size: .

CDR3 protein: CASSPAGGFTGELFF
CDR3 DNA: TGTGCCAGCAGCCCAGCGGGGGGCTTTACCGGGGAGCTGTTTTTT
J gene: TRBJ2-2
D gene: TRBD2
V gene: TRBV7-7
clone size: .

CDR3 protein: CASSLEAGSSYNSPLHF
CDR3 DNA: TGTGCCAGCAGCTTAGAGGCCGGGAGCTCCTATAATTCACCCCTCCACTTT
J gene: TRBJ1-6
D gene: .
V gene: TRBV7-8
clone size: few

CDR3 protein: CASSPPGLAGGRETQYF
CDR3 DNA: TGTGCCAGCAGCCCTCCGGGGCTAGCGGGGGGCAGGGAGACCCAGTACTTC
J gene: TRBJ2-5
D gene: TRBD2
V gene: TRBV7-2
clone size: .

CDR3 protein: CASSPRLAGGYTDTQYF
CDR3 DNA: TGTGCCAGCAGCCCAAGACTAGCGGGGGGCTACACAGATACGCAGTATTTT
J gene: TRBJ2-3
D gene: TRBD2
V gene: TRBV7-8
clone size: .

CDR3 protein: CASSLLPEAAQYF
CDR3 DNA: TGTGCCAGCAGCCTCCTACCCGAGGCAGCCCAGTACTTC
J gene: TRBJ2-5
D gene: .
V gene: TRBV27
clone size: .

CDR3 protein: CASSTGGQGDTQYF
CDR3 DNA: TGTGCCAGTAGCACGGGGGGGCAGGGAGATACGCAGTATTTT
J gene: TRBJ2-3
D gene: TRBD2
V gene: TRBV19
clone size: .

CDR3 protein: CASSDRGNTEAFF
CDR3 DNA: TGTGCCAGCAGTGATAGGGGGAACACTGAAGCTTTCTTT
J gene: TRBJ1-1
D gene: .
V gene: TRBV2
clone size: .

CDR3 protein: CASSLAGTSGGSHNEQFF
CDR3 DNA: TGTGCCAGCAGTCTGGCCGGGACTAGCGGGGGCTCGCACAATGAGCAGTTCTTC
J gene: TRBJ2-1
D gene: TRBD2
V gene: TRBV11-3
clone size: once

CDR3 protein: CASSLVGDRAGYTF
CDR3 DNA: TGCGCCAGCAGCTTGGTAGGGGACAGGGCTGGCTACACCTTC
J gene: TRBJ1-2
D gene: TRBD1
V gene: TRBV5-1
clone size: .

CDR3 protein: CASSGQDVSGNTIYF
CDR3 DNA: TGTGCCAGTAGCGGACAGGACGTCTCTGGAAACACCATATATTTT
J gene: TRBJ1-3
D gene: TRBD1
V gene: TRBV19
clone size: .